The present T cell receptor (beta chain) was sequenced within a study of early T cells in non-severe SARS-CoV-2 infection. Overall study context: Unsorted whole blood bulk RNA was sequenced, with unpaired chains.

This clonotype was detected many times. Individually, cDNA molecules had unique molecular identifiers attached to them. TCRdb re-called the 5' RACE reads through MiXCR, storing one row per CDR3 protein. Among about 40,000 distinct CDR3 sequences, roughly 4.7% were seen once, and the ten largest hold 4.5% to 6%. The TCR was taken from an adult who was a healthcare worker with PCR-confirmed SARS-CoV-2 infection or an uninfected control (not recorded which). The sample taken for sequencing was whole blood.

The CDR3 region has the DNA TGTGCCAGCAGTTACGAGGCAGTTCAGCCCCAGCATTTT. Its translation: CASSYEAVQPQHF. The chain couples TRBV6-6 to TRBJ1-5; D is ambiguous. V lost 2 bases to trimming and J lost 6 bases, with 8 bases between them. The CDR3 consists of 13 residues. Per the germline V gene, CDR1 is MNHNY and CDR2 is SVGAGI (reference sequence).